This T cell receptor beta chain was sequenced for a study of CD8 T cells in Susac syndrome. Roughly 0.45 to 1 ug RNA was reverse transcribed with random hexamers. TCRdb reanalysed the immunoSEQ multiplex PCR reads using MiXCR and keeps one entry per CDR3 protein. The sample yields roughly 200,000 distinct CDR3 sequences, 91% seen once. Per germline, CDR1 MNHEY and CDR2 SVGEGT. V gave up 5 bases and J gave up 5 bases, with 13 bases separating them. This CDR3 comprises 14 residues. The sequence was obtained from a human donor with Susac syndrome. This chain joins TRBV6-2 or TRBV6-3 and TRBJ1-3; D ambiguous. The specimen was CD4+ T cells from PBMCs. The CDR3 DNA sequence: TGTGCCAGCAGTCCTGACGGACGGAGAAACACCATATATTTT. It is translated as CASSPDGRRNTIYF.